A selection of T cell receptor beta chains follows, all from one sample in a study of control samples from healthy donors and cancer patients. Repertoires were generated with immunoSEQ multiplex PCR, while TCRdb's copy carries only in-frame clones and drops some. Found here are tens of thousands of clones, approximately 90% of them singletons; the top ten hold 20% to 25%. Material: PBMCs. These receptors were collected from a woman aged 40 to 50 with head and neck cancer. CDR3s include the opening cysteine and the closing phenylalanine or tryptophan. Each record gives: V gene, D gene, J gene, clone size, CDR3 DNA, CDR3 protein. D genes are given only for firm matches. Size is omitted from some rows. Given values are once, few, many or a class for expanded clones.

V: TRBV6-1
D: NA
J: TRBJ1-3
size: NA
DNA: TGTGCCAGCAGTGAATCTCCGGGACCCAGAAACACCATATATTTT
CDR3: CASSESPGPRNTIYF

V: TRBV19
D: NA
J: TRBJ1-6
size: once
DNA: TGTGCCAGTAGTATAAGGGGAACACCCCTCCACTTT
CDR3: CASSIRGTPLHF

V: TRBV6-5
D: TRBD1
J: TRBJ1-2
size: NA
DNA: TGTGCCAGCAGTTACTCCGGGGACAGGCGTTTCTATGGCTACACCTTC
CDR3: CASSYSGDRRFYGYTF

V: TRBV18
D: TRBD1
J: TRBJ2-4
size: NA
DNA: TGTGCCAGCTCACCGACAGGGGGCGAGAACATTCAGTACTTC
CDR3: CASSPTGGENIQYF

V: TRBV19
D: TRBD1
J: TRBJ1-4
size: NA
DNA: TGTGCCAGTAAAACTTTGACAGGGCGGGGTGATGAAAAACTGTTTTTT
CDR3: CASKTLTGRGDEKLFF

V: TRBV6-6
D: TRBD2
J: TRBJ2-5
size: NA
DNA: TGTGCCAGCAGTTACTCTAGTCTAGCGGGAGGGACCCAGTACTTC
CDR3: CASSYSSLAGGTQYF

V: TRBV5-1
D: NA
J: TRBJ2-2
size: NA
DNA: TGCGCCAGCAGGGCTAGCGTCGGCACCGAGGAGCTGTTTTTT
CDR3: CASRASVGTEELFF

V: TRBV5-1
D: TRBD2
J: TRBJ2-5
size: NA
DNA: TGCGCCAGCAGCTTGGGGACTAGCGGGGGCCGAGAGACCCAGTACTTC
CDR3: CASSLGTSGGRETQYF

V: TRBV7-9
D: NA
J: TRBJ1-1
size: NA
DNA: TGTGCCAGCAGCTTGGGGAAGTCTGAAGCTTTCTTT
CDR3: CASSLGKSEAFF

V: TRBV24-1
D: NA
J: TRBJ2-3
size: NA
DNA: TGTGCCACCAGCGCAGGGGGGGTAGATACGCAGTATTTT
CDR3: CATSAGGVDTQYF

V: TRBV30
D: NA
J: TRBJ1-3
size: NA
DNA: TGTGCCTGGAGTGAGGGAACCACTGGAAACACCATATATTTT
CDR3: CAWSEGTTGNTIYF

V: TRBV7-9
D: TRBD2
J: TRBJ2-7
size: NA
DNA: TGTGCCAGCAGCCAGGGCCCTAGCGGGAGAACGGAGCAGTACTTC
CDR3: CASSQGPSGRTEQYF

V: TRBV3-1/TRBV3-2
D: NA
J: TRBJ1-3
size: NA
DNA: TGTGCCAGCAGCCAAGTGATGGCATTACCCTCTGGAAACACCATATATTTT
CDR3: CASSQVMALPSGNTIYF

V: TRBV9
D: NA
J: TRBJ1-1
size: NA
DNA: TGTGCCAGCAGCGTATGGGAGGGTGAAGCTTTCTTT
CDR3: CASSVWEGEAFF

V: TRBV10-2
D: NA
J: TRBJ1-2
size: NA
DNA: TGCGCCAGCAGTGAGTCGGACGGGAGGGGCTACACCTTC
CDR3: CASSESDGRGYTF

V: TRBV27
D: TRBD2
J: TRBJ2-7
size: NA
DNA: TGTGCCAGCAGTCGACTAGCGGGGACCTACGAGCAGTACTTC
CDR3: CASSRLAGTYEQYF

V: TRBV9
D: NA
J: TRBJ2-3
size: NA
DNA: TGTGCCAGCAGCTCTGTGGACGGATGGGGAGATACGCAGTATTTT
CDR3: CASSSVDGWGDTQYF

V: TRBV3-1/TRBV3-2
D: TRBD1
J: TRBJ1-2
size: NA
DNA: TGTGCCAGCAGCCAAGCCGGGACAGGGGCCCTTACTGAGGGCTACACCTTC
CDR3: CASSQAGTGALTEGYTF

V: TRBV25-1
D: NA
J: TRBJ1-1
size: NA
DNA: TGTGCCAGCAGTGACAGGGGCACTGAAGCTTTCTTT
CDR3: CASSDRGTEAFF

V: TRBV7-9
D: NA
J: TRBJ1-1
size: NA
DNA: TGTGCCAGCAGTCAGGGACCTGCCGAAGCTTTCTTT
CDR3: CASSQGPAEAFF